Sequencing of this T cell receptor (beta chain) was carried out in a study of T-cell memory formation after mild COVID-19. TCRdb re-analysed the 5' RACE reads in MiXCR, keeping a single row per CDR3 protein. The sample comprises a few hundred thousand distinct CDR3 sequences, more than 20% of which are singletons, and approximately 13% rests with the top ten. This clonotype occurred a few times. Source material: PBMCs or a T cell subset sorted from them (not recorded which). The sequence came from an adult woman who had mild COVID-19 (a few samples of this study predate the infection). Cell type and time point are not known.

The CDR3 here is CASSFVSGAYNEQFF. The CDR3 DNA sequence: TGTGCCAGCAGTTTTGTTAGCGGGGCCTACAATGAGCAGTTCTTC. V usage is TRBV12-3 or TRBV12-4 and J usage is TRBJ2-1; 8 positions agree with TRBD2. The CDR3 is made up of 15 amino acids. Losses at the gene ends were 3 bases for V and 2 bases for J; bases not matched to a gene: 3.